The source of this T cell receptor beta chain is a study of CD4 T cells in relation to SARS-CoV-2 and coronaviruses. For the study at large: Crossreactive spike epitopes shared across donors were mapped to their HLA restriction.

TCRdb's table, derived via immunoSEQ multiplex PCR, lists solely in-frame clones and lacks some. The sample contains approximately 50,000 clones, about 90% of which appear only once. Germline loops: CDR1 SGHDN, CDR2 FVKESK. The V end was cut by 6 bases, the J end by 8 bases, with 18 bases between. This CDR3 is 14 amino acids long. The chain links TRBV14 to TRBJ2-3; D gene uncertain. The sequence was collected from an adult with COVID-19. Sequencing was done on a sample of naive CD4+ T cells from PBMCs. Subset in this sample: naive CD4+ T cells isolated by negative enrichment. The CDR3 DNA reads as TGTGCCAGCAGTCAAACAAGGTCTCCGCGTACGCAGTATTTT. This encodes CASSQTRSPRTQYF.